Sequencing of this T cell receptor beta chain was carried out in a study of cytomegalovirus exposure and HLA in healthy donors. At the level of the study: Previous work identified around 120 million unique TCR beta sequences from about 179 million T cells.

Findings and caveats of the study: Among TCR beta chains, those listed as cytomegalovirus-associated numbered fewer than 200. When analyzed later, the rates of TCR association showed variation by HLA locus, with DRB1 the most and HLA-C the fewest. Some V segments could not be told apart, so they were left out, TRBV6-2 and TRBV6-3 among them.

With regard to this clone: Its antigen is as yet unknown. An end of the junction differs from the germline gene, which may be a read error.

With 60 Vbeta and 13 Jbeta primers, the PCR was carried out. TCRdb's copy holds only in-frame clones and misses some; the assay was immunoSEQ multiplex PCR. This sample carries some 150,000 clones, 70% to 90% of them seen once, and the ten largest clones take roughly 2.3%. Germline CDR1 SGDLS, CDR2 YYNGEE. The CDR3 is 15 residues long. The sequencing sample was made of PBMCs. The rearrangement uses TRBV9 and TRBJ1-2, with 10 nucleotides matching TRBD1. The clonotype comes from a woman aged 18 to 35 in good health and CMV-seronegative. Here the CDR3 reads CASSARQGAYYGHTF. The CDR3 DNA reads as TGTGCCAGCAGCGCACGACAGGGGGCGTACTATGGCCACACCTTC.